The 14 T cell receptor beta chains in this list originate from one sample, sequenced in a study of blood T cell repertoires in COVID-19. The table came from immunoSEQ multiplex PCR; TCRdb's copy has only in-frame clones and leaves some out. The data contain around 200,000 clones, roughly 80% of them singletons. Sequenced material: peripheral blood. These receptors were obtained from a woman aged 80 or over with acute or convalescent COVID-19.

The CDR3: CASSLALAGVYEQYF. CDR3 DNA: TGTGCCAGCAGCTTGGCGCTAGCGGGAGTCTACGAGCAGTACTTC. This chain links TRBV5-8 with TRBJ2-7, with 10 bases matching TRBD2. V lost 0 bases and J lost 3; bases outside the gene matches: 3. The CDR3 totals 15 residues. CDR1 and CDR2 from the germline V gene are SGHTS and YDEGEE. The full variable domain, its missing parts supplied by reference TRBV5-8 and TRBJ2-7, is EAGVTQSPTHLIKTRGQQATLRCSPISGHTSVYWYQQALGLGLQFLLWYDEGEERNRGNFPPRFSGRQFPNYSSELNVNALELEDSALYLCASSLALAGVYEQYFGPGTRLTVT.

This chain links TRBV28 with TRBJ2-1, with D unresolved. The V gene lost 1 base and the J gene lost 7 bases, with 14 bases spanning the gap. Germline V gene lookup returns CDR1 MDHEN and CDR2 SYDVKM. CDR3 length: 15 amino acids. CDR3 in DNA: TGTGCCAGCAGTTTATCCTACGCGAATATGAATGAGCAGTTCTTC. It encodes CASSLSYANMNEQFF. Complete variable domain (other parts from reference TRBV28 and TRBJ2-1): DVKVTQSSRYLVKRTGEKVFLECVQDMDHENMFWYRQDPGLGLRLIYFSYDVKMKEKGDIPEGYSVSREKKERFSLILESASTNQTSMYLCASSLSYANMNEQFFGPGTRLTVL.

DNA of the CDR3: TGTGCCAGCAGCTCCGGACAGGGCCGTGAGCAGTTCTTC. Its translation is CASSSGQGREQFF. The V call is TRBV14, the J call TRBJ2-1, with TRBD1 identical over 8 bases. The CDR3 spans 13 residues. With 5 bases clipped from V and 9 bases from J, the junction kept 6 bases outside the gene matches. CDR1 SGHDN and CDR2 FVKESK come from the germline V gene.

The DNA for the CDR3 is TGTGCCAGCAGCTTAACCCGACAGAACACCGGGGAGCTGTTTTTT. Translation gives CASSLTRQNTGELFF. The chain combines TRBV11-1 with TRBJ2-2; D unclear. The V and J ends lost 2 bases and 1 base respectively, with 8 bases between them. Germline CDR1 and CDR2: SGHAT and FQDESV (reference sequence). This CDR3 is built from 15 residues.

CDR3 loop: CASSMRLGSLNTEAFF. Here the CDR3 DNA reads TGTGCCAGTAGTATGAGGTTAGGCAGCCTGAACACTGAAGCTTTCTTT. The chain is built from TRBV19 and TRBJ1-1; D is unresolved. Germline CDR1 LNHDA, CDR2 SQIVND (reference sequence). The CDR3 is 16 amino acids. V dropped 3 bases and J dropped 0 bases, with 14 bases sitting between them.

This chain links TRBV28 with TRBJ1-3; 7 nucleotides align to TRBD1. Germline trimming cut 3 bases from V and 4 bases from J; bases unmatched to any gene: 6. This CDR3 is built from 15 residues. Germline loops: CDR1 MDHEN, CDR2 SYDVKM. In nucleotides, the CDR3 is TGTGCCAGCAGTTTCCCGACAGGGACAGGAAACACCATATATTTT. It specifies CASSFPTGTGNTIYF.

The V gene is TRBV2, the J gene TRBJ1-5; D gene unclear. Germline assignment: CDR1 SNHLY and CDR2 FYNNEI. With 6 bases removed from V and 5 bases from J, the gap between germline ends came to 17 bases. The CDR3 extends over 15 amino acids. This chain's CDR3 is CASRARSGRDQPQHF. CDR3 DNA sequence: TGTGCCAGCAGGGCTCGGTCTGGGAGGGATCAGCCCCAGCATTTT.

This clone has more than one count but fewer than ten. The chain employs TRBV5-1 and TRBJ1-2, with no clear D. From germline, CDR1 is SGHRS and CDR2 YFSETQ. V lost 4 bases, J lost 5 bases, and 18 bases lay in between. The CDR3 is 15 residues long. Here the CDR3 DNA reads TGCGCCAGCAGCCCGGATATCGGAGAGGTTTATGGCTACACCTTC. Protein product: CASSPDIGEVYGYTF.

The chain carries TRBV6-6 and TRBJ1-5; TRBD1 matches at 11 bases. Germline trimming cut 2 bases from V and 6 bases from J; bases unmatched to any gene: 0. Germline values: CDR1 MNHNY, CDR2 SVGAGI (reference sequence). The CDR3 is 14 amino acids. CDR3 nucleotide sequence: TGTGCCAGCAGTTACGGGACAGGGGGTCAGCCCCAGCATTTT. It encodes CASSYGTGGQPQHF.

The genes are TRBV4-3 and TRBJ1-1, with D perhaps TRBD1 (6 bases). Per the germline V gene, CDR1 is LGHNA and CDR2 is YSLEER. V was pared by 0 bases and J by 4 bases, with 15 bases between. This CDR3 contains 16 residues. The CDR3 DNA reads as TGCGCCAGCAGCCAAGATACGGGGGGCGCGGTCACTGAAGCTTTCTTT. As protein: CASSQDTGGAVTEAFF.

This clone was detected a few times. The CDR3 DNA reads TGTGCCAGCAGTTTGGCAGGGTTTTATGGCTACACCTTC. Encoded protein: CASSLAGFYGYTF. The chain recombines TRBV28 with TRBJ1-2; perhaps TRBD1 as D (5 bases). The ends were cut back, 3 bases at V and 5 bases at J, with 10 bases in the middle. Per the germline V gene, CDR1 is MDHEN and CDR2 is SYDVKM. CDR3 length: 13 residues.

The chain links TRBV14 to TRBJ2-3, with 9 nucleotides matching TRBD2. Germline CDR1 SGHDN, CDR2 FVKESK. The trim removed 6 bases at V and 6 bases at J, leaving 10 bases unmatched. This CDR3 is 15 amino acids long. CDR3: CASSRGLATSDTQYF. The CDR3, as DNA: TGTGCCAGCAGTCGAGGACTAGCGACATCGGATACGCAGTATTTT.

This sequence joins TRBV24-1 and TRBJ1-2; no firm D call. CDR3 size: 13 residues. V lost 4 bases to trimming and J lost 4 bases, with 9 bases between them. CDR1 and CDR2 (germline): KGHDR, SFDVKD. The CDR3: CATSERASYGYTF. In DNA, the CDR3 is TGTGCCACCAGTGAAAGAGCTTCCTATGGCTACACCTTC.

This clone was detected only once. The DNA for the CDR3 is TGTGCCAGCTCTAGCGGGGGGGCGGAGACCCAGTACTTC. Protein: CASSSGGAETQYF. The chain recombines TRBV11-1 with TRBJ2-5, with 12 bases matching TRBD2. The CDR3 spans 13 residues. The germline gives CDR1 SGHAT, CDR2 FQDESV (reference sequence). V lost 8 bases, J lost 5 bases, and 3 bases stayed unmatched.